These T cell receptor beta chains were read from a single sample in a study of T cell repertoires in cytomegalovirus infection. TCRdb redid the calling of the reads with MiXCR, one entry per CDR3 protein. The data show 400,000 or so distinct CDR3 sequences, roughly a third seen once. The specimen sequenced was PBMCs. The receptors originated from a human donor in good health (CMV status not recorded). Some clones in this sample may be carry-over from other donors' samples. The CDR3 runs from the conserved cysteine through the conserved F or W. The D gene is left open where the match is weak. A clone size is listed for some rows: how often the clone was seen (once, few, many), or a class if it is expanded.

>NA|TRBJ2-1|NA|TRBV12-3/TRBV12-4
TGTGCCAGCAGTGCTCCCCGGGTGGTATCGAGATCCTACAATGAGCAGTTCTTC
CASSAPRVVSRSYNEQFF
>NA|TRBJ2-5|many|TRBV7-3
TGTGCCAGCAGCTTGGGTAGCACAGAGACCCAGTACTTC
CASSLGSTETQYF
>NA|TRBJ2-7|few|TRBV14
TGTGCCAGCAGCCAAGATCGACACGAGCAGTACTTC
CASSQDRHEQYF
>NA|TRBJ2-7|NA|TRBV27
TGTGCCAGCAGTTTATCGCGTTTTAGCGGATACGAGCAGTACTTC
CASSLSRFSGYEQYF
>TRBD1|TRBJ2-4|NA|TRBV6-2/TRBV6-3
TGTGCCAGCACCCCACAGGGGGCAGGGAACATTCAGTACTTC
CASTPQGAGNIQYF
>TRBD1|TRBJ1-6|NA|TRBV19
TGTGCCAGTAGCCTAAATCCGACAGGGGGCGGTTCACCCCTCCACTTT
CASSLNPTGGGSPLHF
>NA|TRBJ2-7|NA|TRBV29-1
TGCAGCGTTGGGGAAGCGTCCTACGAGCAGTACTTC
CSVGEASYEQYF
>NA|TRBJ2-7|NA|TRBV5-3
TGTGCCAGCAGAATGACCGGGACACCGACCTACGAGCAGTACTTC
CASRMTGTPTYEQYF
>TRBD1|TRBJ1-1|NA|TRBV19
TGTGCCAGTAGTATGTGGGGACAGGGACGTCGGGACACTGAAGCTTTCTTT
CASSMWGQGRRDTEAFF
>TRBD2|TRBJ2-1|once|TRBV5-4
TGTGCCAGCACTAGCGGGGGGGTAGTAGACAATGAGCAGTTCTTC
CASTSGGVVDNEQFF
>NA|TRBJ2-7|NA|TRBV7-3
TGTGCCAGCAGCTTAAACCACGGCAGGGCGTTGTACGAGCAGTACTTC
CASSLNHGRALYEQYF
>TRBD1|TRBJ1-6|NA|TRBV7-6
TGTGCCAGCAGCGAGGGGGCGGGATTCTATAATTCACCCCTCCACTTT
CASSEGAGFYNSPLHF
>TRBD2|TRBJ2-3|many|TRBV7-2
TGTGCCAGCAGCGCGTCCCTAGCGGGGGTCACAGATACGCAGTATTTT
CASSASLAGVTDTQYF
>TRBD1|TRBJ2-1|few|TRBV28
TGTGCCAGCAGACCTCAGGGGGCGCGAGGTGAGCAGTTCTTC
CASRPQGARGEQFF
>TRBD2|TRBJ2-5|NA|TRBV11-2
TGTGCCAGCAGCTTATTTGCGGGGGGGCCGCAGACCCAGTACTTC
CASSLFAGGPQTQYF
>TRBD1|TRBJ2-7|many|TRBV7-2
TGTGCCAGCAGCTCCAACAGGGGTACTGAGTCCTACGAGCAGTACTTC
CASSSNRGTESYEQYF